This T cell receptor (beta chain) was observed in a study of early T cells in non-severe SARS-CoV-2 infection. The length of the CDR3 is 15 residues. Germline V gene lookup returns CDR1 SNHLY and CDR2 FYNNEI. V was trimmed by 7 bases and J by 6 bases, leaving 18 bases between them. This clonotype has only a few counts. TCRdb recomputed calls from the 5' RACE reads with MiXCR, one row per CDR3 protein. The repertoire holds fewer than 65,000 distinct CDR3 sequences, 7.5% to 9% seen once, with around 3.6% in the top ten. This clonotype was obtained from an adult who was a healthcare worker with PCR-confirmed SARS-CoV-2 infection or an uninfected control (not recorded which). The V gene is TRBV2, the J gene TRBJ2-2; D may be TRBD2 (6 bases). Material: whole blood, obtained at baseline. CDR3 DNA: TGTGCCAGCAAGGGCGGGGACTTACCCGCCGGGGAGCTGTTTTTT. Amino acids: CASKGGDLPAGELFF.